What follows is one T cell receptor (beta chain) and its context. Germline V gives CDR1 KGHSH, CDR2 LQKENI. After removal of 5 bases from V and 5 bases from J, the junction contained 6 bases not matched to a gene. This CDR3 has 14 residues. Profiling relied on immunoSEQ multiplex PCR, and the TCRdb table lists in-frame clones only, not all of them. The sample consists of tens of thousands of clones, around 80% of them appearing once. This entry comes from a study of radiotherapy plus CTLA-4 blockade in lung cancer. The TCR comes from a human donor with non-small cell lung cancer who had a partial response to radiotherapy plus ipilimumab. The sample was peripheral blood, taken from a patient treated with radiotherapy plus ipilimumab. The gene calls are TRBV18 and TRBJ1-1; 9 bases match TRBD1. The CDR3 loop is CASSTGQGITEAFF. CDR3 coding DNA: TGTGCCAGCTCAACGGGACAGGGAATTACTGAAGCTTTCTTT. Full variable domain (rest looked up from reference TRBV18 and TRBJ1-1): NAGVMQNPRHLVRRRGQEARLRCSPMKGHSHVYWYRQLPEEGLKFMVYLQKENIIDESGMPKERFSAEFPKEGPSILRIQQVVRGDSAAYFCASSTGQGITEAFFGQGTRLTVV.